These 13 T cell receptor beta chains were all obtained from the same sample, sequenced in a study of shared clonotypes between healthy human individuals. Profiling relied on immunoSEQ multiplex PCR, and the TCRdb table lists in-frame clones only, not all of them. The table shows approximately 2.4 million clones, with about 94% occurring only once. The sequenced sample was naive CD4+ T cells sorted from blood. As for subset: CD45RA+ positively selected. The receptors derive from a man aged 18 to 30 in good health.

Note on this clone: Germline is not matched at one junction end, which may reflect a read error. J is TRBJ2-7 and V is TRBV10-3; unclear D gene. The CDR3 covers 11 residues. From germline, CDR1 is ENHRY and CDR2 SYGVKD. CDR3 residues: CASSSEYEQYF. The CDR3 DNA reads as TGTGCCAGCAGTTCCGAATACGAGCAGTACTTC.

In the case of this clone: This sample includes further DNA sequences coding for the same CDR3. V is TRBV5-1 and J is TRBJ2-7; D might be TRBD2 (6 bases). The CDR3 contains 14 residues. CDR1 and CDR2 (germline): SGHRS, YFSETQ. Trimming left V 4 bases short and J 4 bases short, with 15 bases between. The CDR3 DNA is TGCGCCAGCAGCCCCGGGACTCCATCATACGAGCAGTACTTC. Protein: CASSPGTPSYEQYF.

To note about this clone: At the DNA level, this CDR3 is encoded by other sequences in the same sample as well. The J gene is TRBJ2-5, the V gene TRBV25-1; 7 bases line up with TRBD1. The CDR3 is 15 amino acids. Per the germline V gene, CDR1 is MGHDK and CDR2 is SYGVNS. The J segment lost 0 bases and the V segment lost 5 bases, leaving 6 bases of the junction unmatched. The CDR3 region is CASSLGQWYQETQYF. CDR3 DNA sequence: TGTGCCAGCAGTCTGGGACAGTGGTACCAAGAGACCCAGTACTTC.

The V gene is TRBV30, the J gene TRBJ2-1, with D unclear. This CDR3 comprises 12 residues. Germline V gene sequence: CDR1 GTSNPN, CDR2 SVGIG (reference sequence). V lost 2 bases to trimming and J lost 10 bases, with 12 bases between them. CDR3 sequence reads: CAWSSLTSEQFF. CDR3 coding DNA: TGTGCCTGGAGTTCACTTACGTCGGAGCAGTTCTTC. The complete variable domain, with remaining parts taken from reference TRBV30 and TRBJ2-1, reads SQTIHQWPATLVQPVGSPLSLECTVEGTSNPNLYWYRQAAGRGLQLLFYSVGIGQISSEVPQNLSASRPQDRQFILSSKKLLLSDSGFYLCAWSSLTSEQFFGPGTRLTVL.

V usage is TRBV30 and J usage is TRBJ1-5, with D possibly TRBD1 on 5 matching bases. Germline assignment: CDR1 GTSNPN and CDR2 SVGIG (reference sequence). The CDR3 is 16 amino acids. V lost 2 bases to trimming and J lost 3 bases, with 17 bases between them. The CDR3 loop reads CAWSKGSAASNQPQHF. The CDR3, as DNA: TGTGCCTGGAGTAAGGGGTCTGCAGCGTCCAATCAGCCCCAGCATTTT.

The chain uses TRBV5-4 and TRBJ2-5, with no clear D. The germline gives CDR1 SGHNT, CDR2 YYREEE (reference sequence). The CDR3 is 15 residues long. Between the trimmed V and J ends, which lost 1 base and 0 bases, there was a span of 10 bases. In DNA, the CDR3 is TGTGCCAGCAGCTTGTCGATCTTGAACCAAGAGACCCAGTACTTC. This gives the protein CASSLSILNQETQYF. Filled out from reference TRBV5-4 and TRBJ2-5, the complete variable domain reads ETGVTQSPTHLIKTRGQQVTLRCSSQSGHNTVSWYQQALGQGPQFIFQYYREEENGRGNFPPRFSGLQFPNYSSELNVNALELDDSALYLCASSLSILNQETQYFGPGTRLLVL.

The CDR3 nucleotides read TGCAGCGCCACTCGGGGCACCGGGGAGCTGTTTTTT. Protein sequence: CSATRGTGELFF. The V gene is TRBV29-1, the J gene TRBJ2-2; D possibly corresponds to TRBD2 (5 bases). Germline V lookup: CDR1 SQVTM, CDR2 ANQGSEA. The CDR3 totals 12 residues. The ends were cut back, 7 bases at V and 4 bases at J, with 10 bases in the middle.

This clone was counted once. V usage is TRBV19 and J usage is TRBJ1-2; 7 bases map to TRBD1. The CDR3 is made up of 15 amino acids. V was clipped by 4 bases and J by 7 bases; unmatched bases: 12. Germline loops: CDR1 LNHDA, CDR2 SQIVND (reference sequence). Here the CDR3 DNA reads TGTGCCAGTAGTACGCCTCAGGGGGGTCGGGTTGGCTACACCTTC. Its translation: CASSTPQGGRVGYTF.

The rearrangement joins TRBV2 to TRBJ1-5; TRBD1 might be the D (5 bases). The CDR3 consists of 13 residues. The ends were cut back, 7 bases at V and 0 bases at J, with 7 bases in the middle. Germline V gene data show CDR1 as SNHLY and CDR2 as FYNNEI. CDR3 loop: CASMGDSNQPQHF. For the CDR3, the DNA is TGTGCCAGCATGGGGGATAGCAATCAGCCCCAGCATTTT. Full variable domain (missing parts from reference TRBV2 and TRBJ1-5): EPEVTQTPSHQVTQMGQEVILRCVPISNHLYFYWYRQILGQKVEFLVSFYNNEISEKSEIFDDQFSVERPDGSNFTLKIRSTKLEDSAMYFCASMGDSNQPQHFGDGTRLSIL.

The V call is TRBV11-2, the J call TRBJ2-5, with a weak D call TRBD1 (6 bases). The CDR3 spans 16 residues. The ends were cut back, 1 base at V and 7 bases at J, with 19 bases in the middle. Germline V gives CDR1 SGHAT, CDR2 FQNNGV. CDR3 DNA: TGTGCCAGCAGCTTAGTGGCGCCAGGGGTTGGGCGGACCCAGTACTTC. Encoded protein: CASSLVAPGVGRTQYF. Full variable domain (rest looked up from reference TRBV11-2 and TRBJ2-5): EAGVAQSPRYKIIEKRQSVAFWCNPISGHATLYWYQQILGQGPKLLIQFQNNGVVDDSQLPKDRFSAERLKGVDSTLKIQPAKLEDSAVYLCASSLVAPGVGRTQYFGPGTRLLVL.

The chain couples TRBV10-3 to TRBJ2-3; weak D call: TRBD1 (6 bases). Trimming removed 0 bases at V and 2 bases at J, with 9 bases between. The CDR3 runs to 15 residues. CDR1 is ENHRY, CDR2 SYGVKD, per germline. The DNA for the CDR3 is TGTGCCATCAGTGAGTCAGGGGGTTACACAGATACGCAGTATTTT. Translated, it gives CAISESGGYTDTQYF.

V usage is TRBV7-2 and J usage is TRBJ2-3; the D gene is possibly TRBD2 (6 bases). This CDR3 has 17 amino acids. Germline CDR1 is SGHTA and CDR2 is FQGNSA. Trimming removed 6 bases at V and 6 bases at J, with 25 bases between. This CDR3 is CASRPLAEHQMGDTQYF. The CDR3 nucleotides read TGTGCCAGCAGGCCTTTAGCGGAACACCAGATGGGGGATACGCAGTATTTT.

This chain uses TRBV6-5 with TRBJ2-7, with 7 positions matching TRBD1. The CDR3 is 13 residues long. The germline V gene has CDR1 MNHEY and CDR2 SVGAGI. J was trimmed by 6 bases and V by 3 bases; bases with no gene match: 5. The DNA of the CDR3 is TGTGCCAGCAGTTATGACAGGGTAGGCGAGCAGTACTTC. Amino acid sequence: CASSYDRVGEQYF.